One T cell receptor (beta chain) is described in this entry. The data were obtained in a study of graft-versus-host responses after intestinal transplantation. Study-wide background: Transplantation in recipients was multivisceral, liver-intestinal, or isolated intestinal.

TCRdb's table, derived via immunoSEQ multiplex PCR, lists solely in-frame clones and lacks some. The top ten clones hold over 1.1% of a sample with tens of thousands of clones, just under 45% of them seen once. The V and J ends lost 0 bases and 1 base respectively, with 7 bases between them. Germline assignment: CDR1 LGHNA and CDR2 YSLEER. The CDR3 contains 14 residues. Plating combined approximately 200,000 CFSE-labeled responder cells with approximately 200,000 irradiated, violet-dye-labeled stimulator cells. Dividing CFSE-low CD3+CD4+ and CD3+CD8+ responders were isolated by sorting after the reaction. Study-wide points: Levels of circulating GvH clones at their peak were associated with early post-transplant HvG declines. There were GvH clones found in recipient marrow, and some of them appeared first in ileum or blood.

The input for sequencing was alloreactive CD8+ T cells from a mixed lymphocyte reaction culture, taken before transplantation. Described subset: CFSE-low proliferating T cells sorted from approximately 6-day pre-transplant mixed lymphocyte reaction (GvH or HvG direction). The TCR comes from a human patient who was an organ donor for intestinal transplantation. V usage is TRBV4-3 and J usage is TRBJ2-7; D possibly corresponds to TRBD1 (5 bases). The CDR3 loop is CASSQDPGSYEQYF. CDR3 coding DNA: TGCGCCAGCAGCCAAGACCCAGGGTCCTACGAGCAGTACTTC.